This passage covers 32 T cell receptor beta chains from one sample sequenced in a study of T-cell reconstitution after alpha-beta-depleted transplantation in children. Unique molecular identifiers were built into the TCRbeta library. TCRdb used MiXCR to reprocess the PCR reads, holding one entry per CDR3 protein. This table holds 530,000 or so distinct CDR3 sequences, more than 20% found once. The starting material was PBMCs, obtained before TCRalphabeta/CD19-depleted stem cell transplant. These receptors were taken from a boy in the first two years of life with Wiskott-Aldrich syndrome, due to receive a stem cell transplant.

The genes are TRBV14 and TRBJ2-5, with D maybe TRBD1 (5 bases). Trimming stripped 1 base from V and 5 bases from J, with 8 bases between. The germline CDR1 and CDR2 sequences are SGHDN and FVKESK. The CDR3 runs 13 residues. CDR3 sequence reads: CASSQARDETQYF. The CDR3, as DNA: TGTGCCAGCAGCCAAGCCAGGGATGAGACCCAGTACTTC.

This clonotype was counted only a few times. V and J are TRBV5-6 and TRBJ2-7, with 8 bases lining up with TRBD1. CDR1 is SGHDT and CDR2 is YYEEEE in the germline V gene. The V and J ends lost 2 bases and 3 bases, in that order; junction bases with no gene match: 4. This CDR3 has 14 amino acids. CDR3 amino acids: CASSFDRGYYEQYF. The CDR3 DNA follows: TGTGCCAGCAGCTTCGACAGGGGATACTACGAGCAGTACTTC.

This clonotype was seen a handful of times. The chain is built from TRBV20-1 and TRBJ1-2, with TRBD1 matching over 8 bases. The CDR3 sequence is 12 residues long. V shed 3 bases, J shed 6 bases, and the junction held 3 bases outside the gene matches. The germline CDR1 and CDR2 sequences are DFQATT and SNEGSKA (reference sequence). CDR3 loop: CSARTGEDGYTF. In nucleotides, the CDR3 is TGCAGTGCTAGGACAGGGGAAGATGGCTACACCTTC.

This clonotype was recorded a few times. This sequence joins TRBV5-1 and TRBJ2-1, with D possibly TRBD1 on 5 matching bases. The V gene lost 5 bases and the J gene lost 9 bases, with 9 bases spanning the gap. The CDR3 extends over 11 amino acids. Per the germline V gene, CDR1 is SGHRS and CDR2 is YFSETQ. Here the CDR3 reads CASRAGIEQFF. The CDR3 DNA follows: TGCGCCAGCAGGGCAGGGATTGAGCAGTTCTTC.

This clonotype was picked up a small number of times. This rearrangement joins TRBV20-1 to TRBJ2-1; a possible D gene is TRBD2 (5 bases). V was pared by 5 bases and J by 0 bases, with 11 bases between. CDR1 is DFQATT and CDR2 is SNEGSKA in the germline V gene (reference sequence). CDR3 size: 14 residues. CDR3 in amino acids: CSAPGKSSYNEQFF. The CDR3 bases are TGCAGTGCTCCCGGGAAAAGCTCCTACAATGAGCAGTTCTTC.

This clonotype was found a few times. The chain uses TRBV27 and TRBJ1-5; maybe TRBD1 (5 bases). Germline CDR1 and CDR2: MNHEY and SMNVEV (reference sequence). V lost 8 bases, J lost 3 bases, and 17 bases lay in between. The CDR3 runs 15 residues. The CDR3 is CASRIRDGSNQPQHF. In DNA, the CDR3 is TGTGCCAGCCGCATCCGGGACGGATCCAATCAGCCCCAGCATTTT.

V and J are TRBV11-3 and TRBJ2-2, with D possibly TRBD2 on 6 matching bases. CDR3 size: 16 residues. The V gene lost 3 bases and the J gene lost 3 bases, with 14 bases spanning the gap. Germline values: CDR1 SGHNT, CDR2 YENEEA. The CDR3 nucleotides are TGTGCCAGCAGCTTTGGGGGGATTCAGTACACCGGGGAGCTGTTTTTT. Translated, it gives CASSFGGIQYTGELFF.

In its sample, this clonotype was seen a few times. The V and J genes are TRBV30 and TRBJ2-7, with TRBD2 matching over 10 bases. The germline V gene encodes CDR1 GTSNPN and CDR2 SVGIG (reference sequence). The V segment lost 2 bases and the J segment 6 bases; nucleotides outside the gene matches: 16. CDR3 length: 17 amino acids. CDR3 nucleotide sequence: TGTGCCTGGAGTACCCTCCATCTTCCTAGCGGGAGAGGCGAGCAGTACTTC. This translates into CAWSTLHLPSGRGEQYF.

This clonotype was recorded a few times. J is TRBJ2-7 and V is TRBV5-1; no reliable D call. The length of the CDR3 is 15 residues. V lost 0 bases and J 2 bases, leaving 12 bases between the germline ends. Germline V lookup: CDR1 SGHRS, CDR2 YFSETQ. The CDR3 DNA reads TGCGCCAGCAGCTTGGGTCTGGCGGAGACCTACGAGCAGTACTTC. Amino acids: CASSLGLAETYEQYF. Together with reference TRBV5-1 and TRBJ2-7, the CDR3 gives the full variable domain: KAGVTQTPRYLIKTRGQQVTLSCSPISGHRSVSWYQQTPGQGLQFLFEYFSETQRNKGNFPGRFSGRQFSNSRSEMNVSTLELGDSALYLCASSLGLAETYEQYFGPGTRLTVT.

This clonotype has just a few counts. The V call is TRBV3-1, the J call TRBJ1-1; D is ambiguous. V dropped 1 base and J dropped 3 bases, with 6 bases sitting between them. CDR3 length: 13 residues. Per the germline V gene, CDR1 is LGHDT and CDR2 is YNNKEL (reference sequence). The CDR3 is CASSQAYDTEAFF. DNA of the CDR3: TGTGCCAGCAGCCAAGCTTACGACACTGAAGCTTTCTTT.

J is TRBJ2-7 and V is TRBV29-1; TRBD1 aligns across 8 bases. This CDR3 contains 12 residues. J was trimmed by 7 bases and V by 7 bases; bases with no gene match: 9. In germline, CDR1 is SQVTM, CDR2 ANQGSEA. The CDR3 sequence is CSAGRGRREQYF. The CDR3, as DNA: TGCAGCGCGGGCAGGGGGCGGCGGGAGCAGTACTTC.

This chain uses TRBV5-1 with TRBJ2-2; no firm D call. Deletions cut 2 bases from V and 2 bases from J, with 10 bases between. The CDR3 has 15 residues. CDR1 SGHRS and CDR2 YFSETQ come from the germline V gene. As DNA, the CDR3 is TGCGCCAGCAGCTTAACTCCCTCAAACACCGGGGAGCTGTTTTTT. Translation: CASSLTPSNTGELFF.

This sequence joins TRBV7-9 and TRBJ2-7; 8 bases agree with TRBD1. Trimming cost V 4 bases and J 1 base; bases outside gene matches: 3. The CDR3 loop spans 14 amino acids. In germline, CDR1 is SEHNR, CDR2 FQNEAQ (reference sequence). CDR3 in DNA: TGTGCCAGCAGCTGGGGACAGGTTTCCTACGAGCAGTACTTC. Its protein product is CASSWGQVSYEQYF.

The chain has TRBV5-5 and TRBJ2-1; D is possibly TRBD1 (6 bases). The V end lost 4 bases, the J end lost 6 bases, and 11 bases lay between the germline ends. Looked up from germline, CDR1 is SGHKS and CDR2 is YYEKEE (reference sequence). The CDR3 spans 13 residues. CDR3 region: CASSRTGSNEQFF. CDR3 coding DNA: TGTGCCAGCAGCCGTACAGGGTCCAATGAGCAGTTCTTC.

The chain uses TRBV4-1 and TRBJ2-4, with D possibly matching TRBD1 (6 bases). The CDR3 is 15 amino acids. V dropped 2 bases and J dropped 0 bases, with 8 bases sitting between them. The germline CDR1 and CDR2 sequences are MGHRA and YSYEKL. The CDR3 nucleotides read TGCGCCAGCAGCCAACACAGGGCAGCCAAAAACATTCAGTACTTC. It encodes CASSQHRAAKNIQYF.

J is TRBJ1-5 and V is TRBV3-1, with D perhaps matching TRBD1 (6 bases). Germline V lookup: CDR1 LGHDT, CDR2 YNNKEL (reference sequence). CDR3 length: 16 residues. Deletions cut 3 bases from V and 3 bases from J, with 15 bases between. The CDR3 loop is CASSQGSGVVNQPQHF. CDR3 in DNA: TGTGCCAGCAGCCAGGGGTCAGGGGTCGTCAATCAGCCCCAGCATTTT.

Only a few counts were recorded for this clonotype. CDR3 nucleotides: TGTGCCAGCAGCGCAATTTCTAGCGGGAGTTTCCCCGGGGAGCTGTTTTTT. Protein sequence: CASSAISSGSFPGELFF. V usage is TRBV7-6 and J usage is TRBJ2-2; 10 bases align to TRBD2. V was pared by 5 bases and J by 6 bases, with 12 bases of the junction left unmatched. Germline assignment: CDR1 SGHVS and CDR2 FNYEAQ. CDR3 length: 17 residues.

There are a few counts of this clonotype. The chain joins TRBV14 to TRBJ2-4; D is possibly TRBD1 (6 bases). Trimming took off 3 bases at V and 7 bases at J, with 13 bases between the two ends. From germline, CDR1 is SGHDN and CDR2 FVKESK. The CDR3 totals 14 residues. DNA of the CDR3: TGTGCCAGCAGCCAGTACAGGGATACCAACATTCAGTACTTC. Translated: CASSQYRDTNIQYF.

This clonotype was observed a few times. The J gene is TRBJ2-3, the V gene TRBV20-1; D is uncertain. Looked up from germline, CDR1 is DFQATT and CDR2 is SNEGSKA (reference sequence). V was clipped by 6 bases and J by 1 base, with 32 bases between them. This CDR3 contains 20 residues. The CDR3 spells CSAPKFGADRQERGTDTQYF. The CDR3 DNA sequence: TGCAGTGCCCCGAAGTTTGGCGCGGACCGCCAGGAGCGAGGCACAGATACGCAGTATTTT.

This clonotype was observed a few times. The chain carries TRBV11-2 and TRBJ2-5; possibly TRBD1 or TRBD2 for D (5 bases each). With 4 bases removed from V and 4 bases from J, the gap between germline ends came to 13 bases. The V gene's germline CDR1 is SGHAT and CDR2 FQNNGV. The CDR3 runs to 14 residues. The CDR3 coding sequence is TGTGCCAGCAGCTGGGACGGGTCGGCAGAGACCCAGTACTTC. Translation gives CASSWDGSAETQYF.

This sequence joins TRBV12-3 or TRBV12-4 and TRBJ1-1, with D uncertain. The CDR3 covers 14 residues. V lost 6 bases and J 4 bases, leaving 15 bases between the germline ends. The CDR3 loop is CASSTGLKVTEAFF. The CDR3, as DNA: TGTGCCAGCAGCACCGGGCTTAAAGTCACTGAAGCTTTCTTT.

V is TRBV7-9 and J is TRBJ2-7; the match to TRBD2 covers 9 bases. J lost 6 bases, V lost 5 bases, and 8 bases had no gene match. Germline lookup yields CDR1 SEHNR and CDR2 FQNEAQ (reference sequence). The CDR3 loop spans 14 amino acids. CDR3 in DNA: TGTGCCAGCAGCAAATACGGGACTAGCTCCGAGCAGTACTTC. Translation gives CASSKYGTSSEQYF.

This clonotype appeared many times. The chain has TRBV7-2 and TRBJ2-5; 7 nucleotides match TRBD1. CDR3 length equals 13 residues. V gave up 7 bases and J gave up 5 bases; unmatched junction bases: 7. Germline CDR1 and CDR2: SGHTA and FQGNSA. The CDR3 DNA is TGTGCCAGCATACAGGGGCCGAGGGAGACCCAGTACTTC. It specifies CASIQGPRETQYF.

This clonotype was counted only a few times. V usage is TRBV11-2 and J usage is TRBJ2-1; possible D gene TRBD2, 5 bases. V dropped 6 bases and J dropped 2 bases, with 14 bases sitting between them. This CDR3 is built from 15 residues. In germline, CDR1 is SGHAT, CDR2 FQNNGV. The CDR3 DNA reads as TGTGCCAGCAGTTTCATAGGGAGCACCTACAATGAGCAGTTCTTC. Amino acids: CASSFIGSTYNEQFF.

J is TRBJ1-5 and V is TRBV7-2; D is unresolved. The germline CDR1 and CDR2 sequences are SGHTA and FQGNSA. The length of the CDR3 is 15 residues. With 1 base removed from V and 3 bases from J, the gap between germline ends came to 10 bases. The CDR3 DNA reads TGTGCCAGCAGCTTAGTGCCGGCCAACAATCAGCCCCAGCATTTT. Amino acids: CASSLVPANNQPQHF.

Many counts were recorded for this clonotype. At one end the junction does not follow the germline gene, possibly because of a read error. V and J are TRBV5-1 and TRBJ2-1, with 8 bases aligning to TRBD2. Germline V lookup: CDR1 SGHRS, CDR2 YFSETQ. The CDR3 covers 14 residues. CDR3 protein: CASSLAGPYNEQFF. Written as DNA, the CDR3 is TGTGCCAGCAGCTTAGCGGGGCCCTACAATGAGCAGTTCTTC.

The chain has TRBV10-3 and TRBJ2-3; the D gene is possibly TRBD1 (5 bases). With 5 bases removed from V and 1 base from J, the gap between germline ends came to 10 bases. The CDR3 extends over 14 amino acids. Germline V gene lookup returns CDR1 ENHRY and CDR2 SYGVKD. The CDR3 nucleotides are TGTGCCATCAGTCGCAGGGCCCGCACAGATACGCAGTATTTT. Its translation: CAISRRARTDTQYF.

V gene TRBV5-1 combines with J gene TRBJ2-7, with a weak D call TRBD1 (6 bases). Germline-derived CDR1 and CDR2 are SGHRS and YFSETQ. V was pared by 0 bases and J by 3 bases, with 10 bases between. The CDR3 is 14 residues long. DNA of the CDR3: TGCGCCAGCAGCTTGGCCGGGACAAACTACGAGCAGTACTTC. The encoded protein is CASSLAGTNYEQYF.

V usage is TRBV11-2 and J usage is TRBJ1-1; D gene unclear. Per the germline V gene, CDR1 is SGHAT and CDR2 is FQNNGV. CDR3 size: 16 residues. Trimming took off 2 bases at V and 11 bases at J, with 24 bases between the two ends. The CDR3 here is CASSLFSVQAAGSAFF. CDR3 DNA sequence: TGTGCCAGCAGCTTATTCTCGGTTCAGGCTGCCGGGTCGGCTTTCTTT.

J is TRBJ1-1 and V is TRBV6-6; D is undetermined. The germline V gene has CDR1 MNHNY and CDR2 SVGAGI (reference sequence). V was cut by 6 bases and J by 6 bases, with 14 bases left in between. The CDR3 is made up of 13 amino acids. The CDR3, as DNA: TGTGCCAGCAGAGAAAGAGGGAGGGCTGAAGCTTTCTTT. It translates to CASRERGRAEAFF.

This clonotype was counted between two and nine times. An end of the junction differs from the germline gene, which may be a read error. The J gene is TRBJ2-1, the V gene TRBV7-2; D unresolved. Germline CDR1 and CDR2: SGHTA and FQGNSA. This CDR3 spans 12 amino acids. The CDR3 protein is CASSLALPVGIF. CDR3 nucleotide sequence: TGTGCCAGCAGCTTAGCGCTCCCGGTAGGGATCTTC.

This rearrangement joins TRBV2 to TRBJ2-5, with 10 bases aligning to TRBD2. The germline gives CDR1 SNHLY, CDR2 FYNNEI. J was trimmed by 3 bases and V by 7 bases; bases with no gene match: 5. The CDR3 covers 14 residues. CDR3 residues: CASNLGLAEETQYF. In DNA, the CDR3 is TGTGCCAGCAACCTTGGACTAGCGGAAGAGACCCAGTACTTC.